The clone carrying this T cell receptor (beta chain) was detected only once. The antigen is unknown. The CDR3 runs 14 residues. Trimming took 0 bases from V and 1 from J, leaving 6 bases between them. Looked up from germline, CDR1 is SGHRS and CDR2 is YFSETQ. The sample belongs to a study of shared clonotypes between healthy human individuals. Study information: CD8 memory received one plate per donor, CD8 naive two, CD4 memory three and CD4 naive three. Study-wide points: Clonotypes shared by all four sorted-subset donors had higher generation probabilities than non-shared clonotypes. Collection of samples was limited to blood; tissue repertoires likely differ.

Sequencing was performed with immunoSEQ multiplex PCR; in TCRdb, only in-frame clones are kept and a portion is missing. The sample has approximately 980,000 clones, approximately 80% seen once. The specimen was memory CD4+ T cells sorted from blood. Subset indicated: CD45RA-negative fraction. The clonotype comes from a young man in good health. The V call is TRBV5-1, the J call TRBJ2-3; D is unclear. The CDR3 spells CASSLVLRTDTQYF. In nucleotides, the CDR3 is TGCGCCAGCAGCTTGGTTCTCCGCACAGATACGCAGTATTTT. Looking up the rest from reference TRBV5-1 and TRBJ2-3 gives the full variable domain: KAGVTQTPRYLIKTRGQQVTLSCSPISGHRSVSWYQQTPGQGLQFLFEYFSETQRNKGNFPGRFSGRQFSNSRSEMNVSTLELGDSALYLCASSLVLRTDTQYFGPGTRLTVL.